The present entry profiles one T cell receptor beta chain with its context. This specimen comes from a study of memory CD8 T cells in hepatitis C reinfection. Study information: After reinfection, a couple of primary-infection resolvers became chronically infected. Late/post reinfection sampling occurred 12 to 24 weeks after detected reinfection.

Germline CDR1 MDHEN, CDR2 SYDVKM. This CDR3 region has 14 residues. The J segment lost 0 bases and the V segment lost 6 bases, leaving 1 base of the junction unmatched. Time point: late/post reinfection, 12 to 24 weeks after detection. The sorted cells went straight to TCR sequencing with no prior in vitro expansion. The Montreal HEPCO cohort supplied donors who inject drugs. At all three reinfection time points, viable CD3+ CD8+ CD45RO- cells from two donors served as controls. Using immunoSEQ multiplex PCR, the repertoire was profiled, and TCRdb retains in-frame clones only, with some absent. The sample lists about 46,000 clones, roughly 89% occurring once.

Sample: naive CD8+ T cells sorted from blood. The V gene is TRBV28, the J gene TRBJ1-3, with TRBD1 identical over 8 bases. The sequence was collected from a man aged 18-30 years with hepatitis C virus infection. The CDR3 nucleotides read TGTGCCAGCAGAGGACAGGGCTCTGGAAACACCATATATTTT. Translating it yields CASRGQGSGNTIYF.